The T cell receptor beta chain under discussion was sequenced for a study of cytotoxic CD8 clonotypes in ibrutinib-treated CLL. In the study overall: Responses comprised around 24 partial and 2 complete; at median around 72 months, roughly 14 remained remitted and roughly 12 progressed.

Here immunoSEQ multiplex PCR was the method, and the copy in TCRdb shows in-frame clones only, minus some. The sample holds 150,000 to 200,000 clones, approximately 90% seen once. Germline V gene data show CDR1 as SGHTA and CDR2 as FQGTGA. This CDR3 has 12 amino acids. Trimming shortened V by 5 bases and J by 5 bases, and 9 bases separated the two germline ends. Findings of the study overall: Sampling times, which were not matched between the groups, differed between sustained-remission patients and progressing patients.

On this clone: Its cognate antigen is unknown.

This specimen consisted of PBMCs, obtained at disease progression, from a patient treated with ibrutinib. The V gene is TRBV7-3, the J gene TRBJ1-1; weak D call: TRBD1 (5 bases). The sequence came from a human donor with chronic lymphocytic leukemia. The CDR3 sequence: CASSRGGTEAFF. DNA for the CDR3: TGTGCCAGCAGCAGGGGAGGTACTGAAGCTTTCTTT.